One and the same sample provided the 32 T cell receptor beta chains below, sequenced in a study of beta chain features in type 1 diabetes. The investigators reverse transcribed all of the isolated RNA, so they sequenced expressed TCRB transcripts. Only in-frame clones appear in the TCRdb table, and some are missing; sequencing was by immunoSEQ multiplex PCR. The sample includes 110,000 to 150,000 clones, roughly 9.3% of them seen just once. The material sequenced was central memory CD4+ T cells from blood. Receptors originate from a middle-aged woman in good health.

The J gene is TRBJ1-5, the V gene TRBV5-1, with TRBD1 matching 8 bases. CDR1 is SGHRS and CDR2 is YFSETQ in the germline V gene. Trimming took 2 bases from V and 4 from J; bases not matched to a gene: 5. The CDR3 loop spans 15 amino acids. Written as DNA, the CDR3 is TGCGCCAGCAGCTTAACCGGGACAGGTAATCAGCCCCAGCATTTT. It yields the protein CASSLTGTGNQPQHF.

The chain is built from TRBV4-2 and TRBJ2-3; 8 bases align to TRBD2. The CDR3 sequence is 16 residues long. Germline V gene data show CDR1 as LGHNA and CDR2 as YNFKEQ. V trimming: 2 bases; J trimming: 5 bases; junction bases outside the gene matches: 9. The CDR3 nucleotides are TGTGCCAGCAGCCAAAACGGGGGGGCTTTGGGAGATACGCAGTATTTT. This gives the protein CASSQNGGALGDTQYF.

The rearrangement uses TRBV6-6 and TRBJ1-1, with a weak D call TRBD1 (5 bases). This CDR3 spans 14 amino acids. Germline V lookup: CDR1 MNHNY, CDR2 SVGAGI (reference sequence). Trimming removed 2 bases from V and 10 bases from J, with 17 bases in between. CDR3 in DNA: TGTGCCAGCAGTTACAGTTCTGGCAGGGAACCAGCTTTCTTT. It yields the protein CASSYSSGREPAFF.

This clone was counted at least ten times. The chain joins TRBV23-1 to TRBJ2-7; possible D gene TRBD2, 6 bases. TRBV23-1 is an open reading frame, and its role is uncertain. The germline V and J ends were trimmed by 2 bases and 0 bases, with 14 bases remaining between them. CDR3 size: 16 residues. CDR3 residues: CASSQPLEGSSYEQYF. CDR3 sequence (DNA): TGCGCCAGCAGTCAACCCCTGGAGGGAAGCTCCTACGAGCAGTACTTC.

This clone has a handful of counts. The rearrangement links TRBV7-2 to TRBJ2-3, with 7 bases that match TRBD1. Trimming cost V 5 bases and J 3 bases; bases outside gene matches: 5. CDR1 SGHTA and CDR2 FQGNSA come from the germline V gene. The CDR3 loop spans 14 amino acids. CDR3 sequence (DNA): TGTGCCAGCAGCCAACAGGGGTCGACAGATACGCAGTATTTT. This encodes CASSQQGSTDTQYF.

V usage is TRBV6-4 and J usage is TRBJ1-1, with D possibly being TRBD1 (5 bases). The CDR3 sequence is 16 residues long. CDR1 and CDR2 from the germline V gene are MRHNA and SNTAGT. V lost 6 bases to trimming and J lost 1 base, with 18 bases between them. This CDR3 reads CASREQGFLRNTEAFF. Written as DNA, the CDR3 is TGTGCCAGCAGAGAGCAGGGCTTTTTACGGAACACTGAAGCTTTCTTT.

In this sample, this clone turned up many times. V gene TRBV19 combines with J gene TRBJ1-1, with D possibly being TRBD1 (6 bases). The CDR3 contains 14 residues. Trimming pared 7 bases from V and 2 bases from J, leaving 14 bases between. Germline V lookup: CDR1 LNHDA, CDR2 SQIVND (reference sequence). The CDR3 DNA reads TGTGCCAGTATCGGCGGGGGCCTCAACACTGAAGCTTTCTTT. Translated, it gives CASIGGGLNTEAFF.

This clone was counted a few times. The chain has TRBV27 and TRBJ1-5; possibly TRBD1 for D (6 bases). CDR1 and CDR2 from the germline V gene are MNHEY and SMNVEV (reference sequence). This CDR3 comprises 18 residues. V was shortened by 5 bases and J by 3 bases, with 23 bases between the two germline ends. CDR3 amino acids: CASSLTGTPMGANQPQHF. The CDR3 DNA sequence: TGTGCCAGCAGTCTTACCGGGACACCTATGGGGGCCAATCAGCCCCAGCATTTT.

The chain carries TRBV7-2 and TRBJ1-4, with D maybe TRBD1 (6 bases). The CDR3 runs 14 residues. The V gene lost 4 bases and the J gene lost 7 bases, with 13 bases spanning the gap. Germline lookup yields CDR1 SGHTA and CDR2 FQGNSA. CDR3 sequence: CASSSRGWSEKLFF. The CDR3 region has the DNA TGTGCCAGCAGCTCCAGGGGTTGGTCTGAAAAACTGTTTTTT.

This chain joins TRBV6-1 and TRBJ2-7; 8 bases line up with TRBD2. V was clipped by 7 bases and J by 7 bases; unmatched bases: 6. The CDR3 consists of 12 residues. The germline gives CDR1 MNHNS, CDR2 SASEGT. CDR3: CASITGGGEQYF. As DNA, the CDR3 is TGTGCCAGCATTACCGGGGGGGGAGAGCAGTACTTC.

A few counts support this clone. A much bigger clone sits one base away, suggesting this may be a read error. The rearrangement joins TRBV4-3 to TRBJ2-1; D is unclear. Looked up from germline, CDR1 is LGHNA and CDR2 is YSLEER. The CDR3 has 13 residues. The CDR3 region is CANSQDSYNEQFF. Written as DNA, the CDR3 is TGCGCCAACAGCCAAGATTCATACAATGAGCAGTTCTTC.

A few counts support this clone. The V gene is TRBV7-9, the J gene TRBJ2-7; D unresolved. The CDR3 is 11 residues long. V was trimmed by 5 bases and J by 4 bases, leaving 6 bases between them. Per the germline V gene, CDR1 is SEHNR and CDR2 is FQNEAQ (reference sequence). CDR3 sequence (DNA): TGTGCCAGCAGCCCTCTGTACGAGCAGTACTTC. Its protein is CASSPLYEQYF.

This clone occurred a few times. This chain connects TRBV6-1 to TRBJ2-4; 8 bases are a match to TRBD1. In germline, CDR1 is MNHNS, CDR2 SASEGT. Unmatched junction bases numbered 4, after V lost 7 bases and J lost 8 bases. The CDR3 length is 12 residues. The CDR3 region has the DNA TGTGCCAGCACCGACAGGGGCGACATTCAGTACTTC. Amino acids: CASTDRGDIQYF.

Note on this clone: The same CDR3 arises from other DNA sequences in this sample as well. The chain joins TRBV2 to TRBJ1-1, with 7 bases lining up with TRBD1. CDR1 is SNHLY and CDR2 is FYNNEI in the germline V gene. This CDR3 spans 14 amino acids. V lost 4 bases and J lost 1; bases outside the gene matches: 3. CDR3 residues: CASSGQGSNTEAFF. The CDR3 DNA sequence: TGTGCCAGCAGTGGACAGGGATCGAACACTGAAGCTTTCTTT.

The sample holds a few counts of this clone. The chain uses TRBV7-2 and TRBJ1-4, with a tentative D call TRBD1 (5 bases). Germline V gene lookup returns CDR1 SGHTA and CDR2 FQGNSA. Trimming removed 5 bases at V and 8 bases at J, with 18 bases between. CDR3 length equals 15 residues. CDR3 amino acids: CASSRTSQRSEKLFF. The DNA of the CDR3 is TGTGCCAGCAGCCGGACAAGCCAACGATCAGAAAAACTGTTTTTT.

The chain carries TRBV4-1 and TRBJ2-7; 7 nucleotides align to TRBD2. The CDR3 consists of 15 residues. Germline assignment: CDR1 MGHRA and CDR2 YSYEKL. The J segment lost 3 bases and the V segment lost 4 bases, leaving 9 bases of the junction unmatched. CDR3 sequence reads: CASSLFFGGDYEQYF. CDR3 sequence (DNA): TGCGCCAGCAGCCTCTTTTTTGGGGGGGACTACGAGCAGTACTTC.

This clone has more than one count but fewer than ten. This chain uses TRBV19 with TRBJ1-5; TRBD1 matches 9 bases. Germline trimming cut 3 bases from V and 7 bases from J; bases unmatched to any gene: 10. CDR1 is LNHDA and CDR2 is SQIVND in the germline V gene (reference sequence). This CDR3 has 16 residues. The CDR3 region is CASSIESVTGGQPQHF. CDR3 sequence (DNA): TGTGCCAGTAGTATCGAATCCGTGACAGGGGGACAGCCCCAGCATTTT. Full variable domain (remainder filled in from reference TRBV19 and TRBJ1-5): DGGITQSPKYLFRKEGQNVTLSCEQNLNHDAMYWYRQDPGQGLRLIYYSQIVNDFQKGDIAEGYSVSREKKESFPLTVTSAQKNPTAFYLCASSIESVTGGQPQHFGDGTRLSIL.

This clone was counted at least ten times. The genes are TRBV5-1 and TRBJ1-2; the D gene is possibly TRBD1 (5 bases). This CDR3 comprises 13 residues. V was clipped by 0 bases and J by 7 bases, with 10 bases between them. Germline values: CDR1 SGHRS, CDR2 YFSETQ. CDR3 bases: TGCGCCAGCAGCTTGGATCAGGGAGGTGGCTACACCTTC. Translated, it gives CASSLDQGGGYTF.

V usage is TRBV5-1 and J usage is TRBJ1-5; possibly TRBD1 for D (6 bases). Germline V gives CDR1 SGHRS, CDR2 YFSETQ. V dropped 2 bases and J dropped 6 bases, with 12 bases sitting between them. The CDR3 length is 14 residues. The DNA of the CDR3 is TGCGCCAGCAGCTTCGGGGGGCTTGGTCAGCCCCAGCATTTT. It specifies CASSFGGLGQPQHF.

This clone was counted a few times. This clone may be a read error of a much larger clone one base away. V usage is TRBV11-2 and J usage is TRBJ2-1; TRBD1 is a possible D gene (5 bases). The V gene's germline CDR1 is SGHAT and CDR2 FQNNGV. This CDR3 is built from 13 residues. Trimming left V 1 base short and J 5 bases short, with 6 bases between. DNA for the CDR3: TGTGCCAGCAGCTTAGTCAGGGACAATGAGCAGTTCTTC. It codes for CASSLVRDNEQFF. Together with reference TRBV11-2 and TRBJ2-1, the CDR3 gives the full variable domain: EAGVAQSPRYKIIEKRQSVAFWCNPISGHATLYWYQQILGQGPKLLIQFQNNGVVDDSQLPKDRFSAERLKGVDSTLKIQPAKLEDSAVYLCASSLVRDNEQFFGPGTRLTVL.

This clone has just a few counts. The rearrangement uses TRBV5-6 and TRBJ1-5, with TRBD1 identical over 7 bases. There are 15 residues in the CDR3. Germline V lookup: CDR1 SGHDT, CDR2 YYEEEE. V was clipped by 2 bases and J by 2 bases; unmatched bases: 4. CDR3 protein: CASSLGGRGNQPQHF. The CDR3 nucleotides read TGTGCCAGCAGCTTAGGGGGCAGGGGCAATCAGCCCCAGCATTTT.

This chain connects TRBV2 to TRBJ1-1; D is unresolved. V was trimmed by 6 bases and J by 2 bases, leaving 4 bases between them. This CDR3 comprises 11 residues. Germline lookup yields CDR1 SNHLY and CDR2 FYNNEI. CDR3 sequence reads: CASRGNTEAFF. In nucleotides, the CDR3 is TGTGCCAGCAGGGGCAACACTGAAGCTTTCTTT.

The V gene is TRBV5-6, the J gene TRBJ1-2, with D tentatively TRBD1 (5 bases). The CDR3 loop spans 13 amino acids. The germline V gene encodes CDR1 SGHDT and CDR2 YYEEEE. Trimming removed 0 bases from V and 4 bases from J, with 7 bases in between. CDR3 in DNA: TGTGCCAGCAGCTTGGACAGGACCTATGGCTACACCTTC. This gives the protein CASSLDRTYGYTF.

The V and J genes are TRBV10-2 and TRBJ2-3, with TRBD2 matching over 10 bases. Trimming removed 7 bases from V and 5 bases from J; junction bases left unmatched: 3. The CDR3 spans 13 residues. The germline V gene encodes CDR1 WSHSY and CDR2 SAAADI. CDR3 bases: TGCGCCAGCATAAGCGGGGGGGGAGATACGCAGTATTTT. Protein sequence: CASISGGGDTQYF.

This chain connects TRBV5-1 to TRBJ2-7; TRBD1 aligns across 7 bases. The CDR3 totals 14 residues. The trim removed 4 bases at V and 5 bases at J, leaving 9 bases unmatched. Germline lookup yields CDR1 SGHRS and CDR2 YFSETQ. The CDR3 sequence is CASSPGTASDEQYF. The CDR3 nucleotides read TGCGCCAGCAGCCCCGGGACAGCTTCCGACGAGCAGTACTTC.

This clone was counted between two and nine times. V gene TRBV7-9 combines with J gene TRBJ1-2; possible D gene TRBD1, 6 bases. This CDR3 comprises 16 residues. V shed 2 bases and J shed 6 bases, with 19 bases lying between them. Germline assignment: CDR1 SEHNR and CDR2 FQNEAQ (reference sequence). CDR3 protein: CASSLMGTGSKDGYTF. CDR3 DNA sequence: TGTGCCAGCAGCTTAATGGGAACAGGGAGTAAAGATGGCTACACCTTC.

This clone showed up just a few times. V usage is TRBV4-3 and J usage is TRBJ1-1; D not resolved. CDR3 length: 15 amino acids. Between the trimmed V and J ends, which lost 0 bases and 2 bases, there was a span of 10 bases. Germline values: CDR1 LGHNA, CDR2 YSLEER. CDR3 residues: CASSQDPVRNTEAFF. CDR3 nucleotide sequence: TGCGCCAGCAGCCAAGACCCCGTTCGTAACACTGAAGCTTTCTTT.

The chain links TRBV7-2 to TRBJ1-1, with TRBD1 matching over 8 bases. The germline V gene has CDR1 SGHTA and CDR2 FQGNSA. V lost 5 bases, J lost 0 bases, and 5 bases stayed unmatched. CDR3 length: 15 residues. The DNA for the CDR3 is TGTGCCAGCAGCCCAACGGGACAGGTGAACACTGAAGCTTTCTTT. Translating gives CASSPTGQVNTEAFF.

The chain recombines TRBV7-2 with TRBJ1-5; D is uncertain. This CDR3 is built from 14 residues. Per germline, CDR1 SGHTA and CDR2 FQGNSA. The germline V and J ends were trimmed by 7 bases and 1 base, with 11 bases remaining between them. The CDR3 is CASNVYGSNQPQHF. The CDR3 DNA follows: TGTGCCAGCAACGTTTACGGGAGCAATCAGCCCCAGCATTTT.

The chain uses TRBV18 and TRBJ1-5; TRBD1 matches 7 bases. Unmatched junction bases numbered 7, after V lost 1 base and J lost 1 base. Per the germline V gene, CDR1 is KGHSH and CDR2 is LQKENI. The CDR3 has 17 residues. The CDR3 DNA is TGTGCCAGCTCACCACGGCAGGGGGGCTTAAGCAATCAGCCCCAGCATTTT. This encodes CASSPRQGGLSNQPQHF.

This clone has at least ten counts. The genes are TRBV28 and TRBJ2-1, with D uncertain. The V gene's germline CDR1 is MDHEN and CDR2 SYDVKM. Trimming stripped 4 bases from V and 2 bases from J, with 9 bases between. The CDR3 runs 14 residues. CDR3 region: CASSSLPTYNEQFF. Here the CDR3 DNA reads TGTGCCAGCAGTTCCTTGCCTACCTACAATGAGCAGTTCTTC. Full variable domain (rest looked up from reference TRBV28 and TRBJ2-1): DVKVTQSSRYLVKRTGEKVFLECVQDMDHENMFWYRQDPGLGLRLIYFSYDVKMKEKGDIPEGYSVSREKKERFSLILESASTNQTSMYLCASSSLPTYNEQFFGPGTRLTVL.

This chain uses TRBV6-6 with TRBJ1-5, with D hard to call. This CDR3 has 15 amino acids. Between the trimmed V and J ends, which lost 5 bases and 2 bases, there was a span of 13 bases. CDR1 is MNHNY, CDR2 SVGAGI, per germline (reference sequence). The CDR3 DNA sequence: TGTGCCAGCAGTGGAAGTGGGCCGCGCAATCAGCCCCAGCATTTT. Encoded protein: CASSGSGPRNQPQHF.